One T cell receptor (beta chain) is described in this entry. The target antigen is unknown. Unique molecular identifiers featured in how the TCRbeta library was prepared. In TCRdb, the PCR reads were re-called with MiXCR into one record per CDR3 protein. The sample has about 830,000 distinct CDR3 sequences, roughly 15% seen once. These data come from a study of T-cell reconstitution after alpha-beta-depleted transplantation in children. Findings and caveats of the study: The authors attributed T-cell counts and diversity one year after transplant mostly to newly produced T cells. Several hundred expanded graft clones reportedly were the source of alpha-beta T cells about two months after transplant.

The TCR comes from a male patient younger than 18 who had a stem cell transplant for acute lymphoblastic leukemia, so the T cells may come from the graft donor. This specimen consisted of PBMCs, mostly from graft donor cells, obtained 360 days after TCRalphabeta/CD19-depleted stem cell transplant.

The CDR3 sequence is CASSHTSGRSYEQYF. The CDR3 coding sequence is TGCGCCAGCAGCCACACTAGCGGGAGGTCCTACGAGCAGTACTTC. The rearrangement joins TRBV5-1 to TRBJ2-7, with TRBD2 matching over 12 bases. Germline V gene sequence: CDR1 SGHRS, CDR2 YFSETQ. Trimming cost V 4 bases and J 1 base; bases outside gene matches: 3. The CDR3 covers 15 residues.